These T cell receptor beta chains were read from a single sample in a study of blood T cell dynamics during melanoma immunotherapy. Assay: immunoSEQ multiplex PCR; the TCRdb copy retains only in-frame clones and omits some. Among more than 11,000 clones, 65% to 90% were seen once, and the ten largest hold 5% to 6.5%. The specimen comprised blood, sampled from a patient treated with checkpoint blockade. The origin of the receptors is a human donor with melanoma. The CDR3 runs from the conserved cysteine through the conserved F or W. The D gene is left open where the match is weak. The size of a clone is reported for some rows only, either as once, few or many, or as a class for expanded clones.

length: 16
J: TRBJ1-6
size: few
D: TRBD1
V: TRBV27
DNA: TGTGCCAGCAGTTTATCCGGGGACAGGGTCAATTCACCCCTCCACTTT
CDR3: CASSLSGDRVNSPLHF

length: 15
J: TRBJ2-7
size: .
D: TRBD2
V: TRBV11-2
DNA: TGTGCCAGCAGCTTAGGGGGCGCGGGGGGCTACGAGCAGTACTTC
CDR3: CASSLGGAGGYEQYF

length: 14
J: TRBJ1-2
size: few
D: .
V: TRBV6-1
DNA: TGTGCCAGCAGTGAAGATGGGGGGGTAGGTGGCTACACCTTC
CDR3: CASSEDGGVGGYTF

length: 15
J: TRBJ1-1
size: .
D: .
V: TRBV5-1
DNA: TGCGCCAGCAGCCCGGCCCCCGGGACGACCACTGAAGCTTTCTTT
CDR3: CASSPAPGTTTEAFF

length: 15
J: TRBJ2-3
size: .
D: TRBD1
V: TRBV19
DNA: TGTGCCAGTAGGCCGACAGGGGAGGCCACAGATACGCAGTATTTT
CDR3: CASRPTGEATDTQYF

length: 16
J: TRBJ2-1
size: .
D: TRBD2
V: TRBV7-2
DNA: TGTGCCAGCAGCCGCACCGGGACTAGCTCCTACAATGAGCAGTTCTTC
CDR3: CASSRTGTSSYNEQFF

length: 11
J: TRBJ2-7
size: .
D: .
V: TRBV10-1
DNA: TGCGCCAGCAGTGAAACGCACGAGCAGTACTTC
CDR3: CASSETHEQYF

length: 14
J: TRBJ1-5
size: .
D: .
V: TRBV18
DNA: TGTGCCAGCTCACCAAATGGGGTCGGCCAGCCCCAGCATTTT
CDR3: CASSPNGVGQPQHF

length: 13
J: TRBJ1-1
size: .
D: .
V: TRBV19
DNA: TGTGCCAGTAGTAATCAGAGGAACACTGAAGCTTTCTTT
CDR3: CASSNQRNTEAFF

length: 16
J: TRBJ1-6
size: .
D: TRBD1
V: TRBV6-6
DNA: TGTGCCAGCAGTCAGTCAGGGGGTCGCGTGGGTTCACCCCTCCACTTT
CDR3: CASSQSGGRVGSPLHF

length: 15
J: TRBJ1-2
size: .
D: .
V: TRBV9
DNA: TGTGCCAGCAGCGTGAGGAGTGAGCTTCTTGGGGGCTACACCTTC
CDR3: CASSVRSELLGGYTF

length: 13
J: TRBJ2-1
size: .
D: TRBD2
V: TRBV5-1
DNA: TGCGCCAGCAGCTCCAATAGCGGGAATGAGCAGTTCTTC
CDR3: CASSSNSGNEQFF

length: 13
J: TRBJ2-5
size: .
D: .
V: TRBV30
DNA: TGTGCCTGGAGTGTGGCCTTCCAAGAGACCCGGTACTTC
CDR3: CAWSVAFQETRYF

length: 13
J: TRBJ2-2
size: .
D: .
V: TRBV7-7
DNA: TGTGCCAGCAGCCACGGGAACACCGGGGAGCTGTTTTTT
CDR3: CASSHGNTGELFF

length: 17
J: TRBJ2-7
size: .
D: .
V: TRBV4-1
DNA: TGCGCCAGCAGCCGGGGGTGGGGAGGTTTTGACACCTACGAGCAGTACTTC
CDR3: CASSRGWGGFDTYEQYF

length: 13
J: TRBJ2-3
size: .
D: .
V: TRBV27
DNA: TGTGCCAGCAGTGACTACAGGGCAGATACGCAGTATTTT
CDR3: CASSDYRADTQYF

length: 18
J: TRBJ1-2
size: .
D: .
V: TRBV7-2
DNA: TGTGCCAGCAGCTTCCAAGGCGGCCTTAATCAGAAGATCTATGGCTACACCTTC
CDR3: CASSFQGGLNQKIYGYTF

length: 15
J: TRBJ1-3
size: .
D: .
V: TRBV4-3
DNA: TGCGCCAGCAGCCAAGGGGTGGGGGTCGGAAACACCATATATTTT
CDR3: CASSQGVGVGNTIYF

length: 14
J: TRBJ1-1
size: .
D: .
V: TRBV7-2
DNA: TGTGCCAGCAGCTCGGGACGGACAAACACTGAAGCTTTCTTT
CDR3: CASSSGRTNTEAFF

length: 13
J: TRBJ2-5
size: .
D: .
V: TRBV7-2
DNA: TGTGCCAGCAGCTCGGAGATTCAAGAGACCCAGTACTTC
CDR3: CASSSEIQETQYF

length: 14
J: TRBJ2-1
size: once
D: .
V: TRBV7-2
DNA: TGTGCCAGCAGCTTAGGACCGGCCAGGGCGGGGCAGTTCTTC
CDR3: CASSLGPARAGQFF

length: 14
J: TRBJ2-2
size: .
D: .
V: TRBV30
DNA: TGTGCCTGGAACAGAAGGGGCGGCACCGGGGAGCTGTTTTTT
CDR3: CAWNRRGGTGELFF

length: 16
J: TRBJ2-2
size: once
D: TRBD2
V: TRBV10-3
DNA: TGTGCCATCGGCCCCGTAGCGGGGGTGAACACCGGGGAGCTGTTTTTT
CDR3: CAIGPVAGVNTGELFF

length: 13
J: TRBJ2-7
size: .
D: .
V: TRBV9
DNA: TGTGCCAGCAGCGTACAGGGGTTCGACGAGCAGTACTTC
CDR3: CASSVQGFDEQYF

length: 14
J: TRBJ1-5
size: .
D: .
V: TRBV18
DNA: TGTGCCAGCTCACCAGCGCAGACTAATCAGCCCCAGCATTTT
CDR3: CASSPAQTNQPQHF

length: 14
J: TRBJ1-1
size: .
D: .
V: TRBV7-8
DNA: TGTGCCAGCAGCTCGGTGGGCAGCAACACTGAAGCTTTCTTT
CDR3: CASSSVGSNTEAFF

length: 13
J: TRBJ1-3
size: few
D: .
V: TRBV7-2
DNA: TGTGCCAGCAGCTTGAGCTCTGGAAACACCATATATTTT
CDR3: CASSLSSGNTIYF

length: 13
J: TRBJ1-4
size: .
D: .
V: TRBV5-1
DNA: TGCGCCAGCAGCTTGGGAACTAATGAAAAACTGTTTTTT
CDR3: CASSLGTNEKLFF

length: 14
J: TRBJ1-1
size: .
D: TRBD1
V: TRBV5-1
DNA: TGCGCCAGCTACCTGACAGGGGCGAACACTGAAGCTTTCTTT
CDR3: CASYLTGANTEAFF

length: 14
J: TRBJ1-3
size: .
D: TRBD1
V: TRBV29-1
DNA: TGCAGCGTTGGCATCGGGACAGGCGGAAACACCATATATTTT
CDR3: CSVGIGTGGNTIYF

length: 14
J: TRBJ1-5
size: .
D: .
V: TRBV5-8
DNA: TGTGCCAGCAGCTTGGAGAGGGGACCGCAGCCCCAGCATTTT
CDR3: CASSLERGPQPQHF

length: 14
J: TRBJ2-2
size: once
D: .
V: TRBV2
DNA: TGTGCCAGCAGTTCTATGGGTAGTACCGGGGAGCTGTTTTTT
CDR3: CASSSMGSTGELFF

length: 11
J: TRBJ2-3
size: .
D: .
V: TRBV7-2
DNA: TGTGCCAGCAGCTACACAGATACGCAGTATTTT
CDR3: CASSYTDTQYF

length: 14
J: TRBJ2-1
size: .
D: TRBD2
V: TRBV9
DNA: TGTGCCAGCAGCGCGGGGGGGCGTTACAATGAGCAGTTCTTC
CDR3: CASSAGGRYNEQFF

length: 13
J: TRBJ2-1
size: .
D: .
V: TRBV6-1
DNA: TGTGCCTCAGCCCTAGCGAACAACAATGAGCAGTTCTTC
CDR3: CASALANNNEQFF

length: 16
J: TRBJ2-3
size: .
D: .
V: TRBV5-1
DNA: TGCGCCAGCAGCTTGGGTCAGAATACCCCGGCAGATACGCAGTATTTT
CDR3: CASSLGQNTPADTQYF

length: 13
J: TRBJ2-2
size: .
D: .
V: TRBV10-1
DNA: TGCGCCAGCTCAAGGACGGCGACCGGGGAGCTGTTTTTT
CDR3: CASSRTATGELFF

length: 15
J: TRBJ2-5
size: .
D: .
V: TRBV14
DNA: TGTGCCAGCAGCCAAGGCGGGGCACGCCAAGAGACCCAGTACTTC
CDR3: CASSQGGARQETQYF

length: 13
J: TRBJ1-2
size: .
D: .
V: TRBV27
DNA: TGTGCCAGCAGACGCTTGGGGAACTATGGCTACACCTTC
CDR3: CASRRLGNYGYTF

length: 15
J: TRBJ2-1
size: .
D: TRBD2
V: TRBV6-5
DNA: TGTGCCAGCAGCTCTAGCGGGGTTGGCCTTAATGAGCAGTTCTTC
CDR3: CASSSSGVGLNEQFF

length: 15
J: TRBJ2-1
size: once
D: TRBD2
V: TRBV7-9
DNA: TGTGCCAGCAGCCCACTAGCGGGGGGTTACAATGAGCAGTTCTTC
CDR3: CASSPLAGGYNEQFF

length: 20
J: TRBJ2-3
size: .
D: TRBD2
V: TRBV9
DNA: TGTGCCAGCAGCGTAGGGGATGGTGAGCGGGGCACCATAAGCACAGATACGCAGTATTTT
CDR3: CASSVGDGERGTISTDTQYF

length: 14
J: TRBJ1-1
size: .
D: .
V: TRBV6-5
DNA: TGTGCCAGCAGTTACTCGGGCGGGGGAGGTGAAGCTTTCTTT
CDR3: CASSYSGGGGEAFF

length: 15
J: TRBJ1-6
size: .
D: TRBD1
V: TRBV6-5
DNA: TGTGCCAGCAGGTGGAGGACAGGGGATAATTCACCCCTCCACTTT
CDR3: CASRWRTGDNSPLHF

length: 14
J: TRBJ1-2
size: .
D: TRBD1
V: TRBV6-1
DNA: TGTGCCAGCAGCATCCGGGACAGGCAAAATGGCTACACCTTC
CDR3: CASSIRDRQNGYTF

length: 16
J: TRBJ1-3
size: .
D: TRBD1
V: TRBV5-6
DNA: TGTGCCAGCACCCCGTCCGGACAGGGGGCGAGAAACACCATATATTTT
CDR3: CASTPSGQGARNTIYF

length: 18
J: TRBJ1-5
size: .
D: .
V: TRBV6-1
DNA: TGTGCCAGCAGTGAAGCTGCTGGCCCCAGGGATTACTTTCAGCCCCAGCATTTT
CDR3: CASSEAAGPRDYFQPQHF